This T cell receptor beta chain is from a study of shared clonotypes between healthy human individuals. As for the study in general: The study drew on two women and a few men aged 18 to 49 as donors.

Deep-level settings were used for running the assay. TCRdb keeps only in-frame clones here, not all; method: immunoSEQ multiplex PCR. The sample records about 450,000 clones, around 79% being singletons. The CDR3 contains 13 residues. V was clipped by 5 bases and J by 3 bases, with 10 bases between them. The germline CDR1 and CDR2 sequences are MDHEN and SYDVKM. This clone was recorded once. J is TRBJ1-1 and V is TRBV28; no reliable D call. Specimen: PBMCs. This clonotype was sampled from a woman in her 40s in good health. Some clones in this sample may be carry-over from other donors' samples. The CDR3 DNA is TGTGCCAGCAGTCTCCCATGGGACACTGAAGCTTTCTTT. As protein: CASSLPWDTEAFF. Full variable domain (outside the CDR3, taken from reference TRBV28 and TRBJ1-1): DVKVTQSSRYLVKRTGEKVFLECVQDMDHENMFWYRQDPGLGLRLIYFSYDVKMKEKGDIPEGYSVSREKKERFSLILESASTNQTSMYLCASSLPWDTEAFFGQGTRLTVV.